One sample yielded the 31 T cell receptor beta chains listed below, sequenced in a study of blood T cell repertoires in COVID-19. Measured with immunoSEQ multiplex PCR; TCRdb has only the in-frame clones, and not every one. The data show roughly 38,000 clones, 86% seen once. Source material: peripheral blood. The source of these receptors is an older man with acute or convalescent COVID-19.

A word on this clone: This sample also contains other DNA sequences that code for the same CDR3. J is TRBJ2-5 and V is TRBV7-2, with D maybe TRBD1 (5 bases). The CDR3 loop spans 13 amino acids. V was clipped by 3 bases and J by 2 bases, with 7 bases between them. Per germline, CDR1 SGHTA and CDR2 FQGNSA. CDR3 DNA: TGTGCCAGCAGCTTCCAGGGTCAAGAGACCCAGTACTTC. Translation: CASSFQGQETQYF.

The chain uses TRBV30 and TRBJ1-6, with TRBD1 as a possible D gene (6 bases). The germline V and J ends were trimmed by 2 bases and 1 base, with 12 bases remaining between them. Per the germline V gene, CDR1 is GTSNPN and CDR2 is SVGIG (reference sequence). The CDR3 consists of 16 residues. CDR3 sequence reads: CAWSHQGTSYNSPLHF. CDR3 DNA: TGTGCCTGGAGTCATCAGGGGACATCCTATAATTCACCCCTCCACTTT.

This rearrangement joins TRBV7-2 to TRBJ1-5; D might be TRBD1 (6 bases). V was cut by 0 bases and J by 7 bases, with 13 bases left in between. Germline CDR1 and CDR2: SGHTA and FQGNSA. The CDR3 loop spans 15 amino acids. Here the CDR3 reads CASSLASGVDQPQHF. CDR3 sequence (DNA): TGTGCCAGCAGCTTAGCATCAGGGGTGGACCAGCCCCAGCATTTT.

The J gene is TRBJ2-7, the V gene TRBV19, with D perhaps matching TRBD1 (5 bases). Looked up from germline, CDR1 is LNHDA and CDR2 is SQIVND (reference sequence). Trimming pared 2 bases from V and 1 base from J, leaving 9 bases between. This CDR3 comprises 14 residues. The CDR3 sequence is CASSIQAGSYEQYF. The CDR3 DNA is TGTGCCAGTAGTATACAGGCAGGGTCCTACGAGCAGTACTTC.

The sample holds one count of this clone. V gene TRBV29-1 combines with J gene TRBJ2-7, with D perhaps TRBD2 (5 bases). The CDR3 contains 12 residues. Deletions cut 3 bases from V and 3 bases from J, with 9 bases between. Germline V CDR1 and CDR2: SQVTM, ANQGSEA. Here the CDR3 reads CSVETGFYEQYF. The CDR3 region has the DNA TGCAGCGTTGAGACGGGGTTCTACGAGCAGTACTTC.

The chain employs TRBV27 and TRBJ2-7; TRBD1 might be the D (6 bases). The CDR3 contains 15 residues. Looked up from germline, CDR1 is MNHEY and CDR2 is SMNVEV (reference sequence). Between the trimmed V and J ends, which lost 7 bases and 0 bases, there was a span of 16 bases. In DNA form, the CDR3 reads TGTGCCAGCAAGACTTCCGGGACACCCTCCTACGAGCAGTACTTC. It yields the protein CASKTSGTPSYEQYF.

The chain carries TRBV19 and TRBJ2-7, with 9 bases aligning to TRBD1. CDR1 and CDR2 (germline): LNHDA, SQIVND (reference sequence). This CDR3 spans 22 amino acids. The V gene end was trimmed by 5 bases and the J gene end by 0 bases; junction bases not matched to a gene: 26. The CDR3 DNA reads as TGTGCCAGTAGTTCACCGGGACAGGGAGAGGGTAGCGCACCCAGAAGCTCCTACGAGCAGTACTTC. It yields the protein CASSSPGQGEGSAPRSSYEQYF.

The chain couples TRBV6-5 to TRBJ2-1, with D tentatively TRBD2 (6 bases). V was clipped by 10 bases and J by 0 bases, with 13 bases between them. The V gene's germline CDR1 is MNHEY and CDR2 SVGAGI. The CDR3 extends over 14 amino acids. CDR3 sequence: CATLLASSYNEQFF. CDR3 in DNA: TGTGCCACCCTACTAGCCAGCTCCTACAATGAGCAGTTCTTC.

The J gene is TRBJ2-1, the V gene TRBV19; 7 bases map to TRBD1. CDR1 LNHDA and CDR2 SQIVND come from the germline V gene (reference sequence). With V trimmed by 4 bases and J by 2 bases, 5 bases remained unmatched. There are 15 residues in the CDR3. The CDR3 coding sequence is TGTGCCAGTAGTACGACAGGGCCTGCCTACAATGAGCAGTTCTTC. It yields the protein CASSTTGPAYNEQFF.

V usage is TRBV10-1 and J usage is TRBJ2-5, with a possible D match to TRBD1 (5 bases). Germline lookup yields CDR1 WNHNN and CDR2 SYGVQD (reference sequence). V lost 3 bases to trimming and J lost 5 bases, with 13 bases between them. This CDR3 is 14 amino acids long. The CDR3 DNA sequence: TGCGCCAGCAGTGACCAGGGAAGTGGGGAGACCCAGTACTTC. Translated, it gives CASSDQGSGETQYF.

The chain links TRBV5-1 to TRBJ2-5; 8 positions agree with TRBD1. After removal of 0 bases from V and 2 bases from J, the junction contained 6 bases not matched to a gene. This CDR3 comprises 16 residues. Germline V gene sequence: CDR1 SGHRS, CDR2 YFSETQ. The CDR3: CASSLGGQGGQETQYF. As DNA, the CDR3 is TGCGCCAGCAGCTTGGGAGGACAGGGAGGACAAGAGACCCAGTACTTC.

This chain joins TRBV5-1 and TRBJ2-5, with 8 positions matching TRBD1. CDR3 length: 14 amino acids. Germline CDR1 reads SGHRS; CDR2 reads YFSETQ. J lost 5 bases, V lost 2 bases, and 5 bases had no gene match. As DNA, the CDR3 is TGCGCCAGCAGCTTCAACCGGGACAGGGAGACCCAGTACTTC. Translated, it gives CASSFNRDRETQYF.

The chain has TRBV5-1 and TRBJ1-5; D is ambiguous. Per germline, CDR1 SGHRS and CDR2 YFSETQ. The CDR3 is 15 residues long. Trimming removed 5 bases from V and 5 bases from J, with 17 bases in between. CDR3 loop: CASSKDGGIDQPQHF. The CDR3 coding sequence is TGCGCCAGCAGTAAAGATGGAGGGATCGATCAGCCCCAGCATTTT.

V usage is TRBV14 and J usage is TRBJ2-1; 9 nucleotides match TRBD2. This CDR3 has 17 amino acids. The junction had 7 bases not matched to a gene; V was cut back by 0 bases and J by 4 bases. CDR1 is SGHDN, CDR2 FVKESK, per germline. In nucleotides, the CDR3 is TGTGCCAGCAGCCAAGAGCGACTAGCGGTTTTGTACAATGAGCAGTTCTTC. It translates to CASSQERLAVLYNEQFF.

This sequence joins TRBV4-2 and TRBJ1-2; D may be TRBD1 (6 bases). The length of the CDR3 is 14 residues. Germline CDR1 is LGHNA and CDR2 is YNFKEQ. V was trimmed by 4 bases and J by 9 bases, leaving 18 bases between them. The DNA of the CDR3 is TGTGCCAGCAGCCCGGGCACGGACAGTAATCGCTACACCTTC. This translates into CASSPGTDSNRYTF.

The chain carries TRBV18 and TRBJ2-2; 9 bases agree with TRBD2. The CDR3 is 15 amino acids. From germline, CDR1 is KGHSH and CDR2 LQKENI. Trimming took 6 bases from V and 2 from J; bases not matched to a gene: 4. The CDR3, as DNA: TGTGCCAGCTCTCCGACTAGCGGAAACACCGGGGAGCTGTTTTTT. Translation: CASSPTSGNTGELFF. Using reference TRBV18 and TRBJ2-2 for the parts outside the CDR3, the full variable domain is NAGVMQNPRHLVRRRGQEARLRCSPMKGHSHVYWYRQLPEEGLKFMVYLQKENIIDESGMPKERFSAEFPKEGPSILRIQQVVRGDSAAYFCASSPTSGNTGELFFGEGSRLTVL.

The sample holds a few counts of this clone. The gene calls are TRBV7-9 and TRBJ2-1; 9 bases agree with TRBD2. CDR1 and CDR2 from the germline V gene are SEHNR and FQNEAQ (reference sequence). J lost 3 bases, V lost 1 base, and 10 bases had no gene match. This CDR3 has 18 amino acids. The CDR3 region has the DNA TGTGCCAGCAGCTTAGGGACCCAAGGACTAGCGCTCTACAATGAGCAGTTCTTC. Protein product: CASSLGTQGLALYNEQFF. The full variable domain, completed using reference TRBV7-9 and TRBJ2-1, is DTGVSQNPRHKITKRGQNVTFRCDPISEHNRLYWYRQTLGQGPEFLTYFQNEAQLEKSRLLSDRFSAERPKGSFSTLEIQRTEQGDSAMYLCASSLGTQGLALYNEQFFGPGTRLTVL.

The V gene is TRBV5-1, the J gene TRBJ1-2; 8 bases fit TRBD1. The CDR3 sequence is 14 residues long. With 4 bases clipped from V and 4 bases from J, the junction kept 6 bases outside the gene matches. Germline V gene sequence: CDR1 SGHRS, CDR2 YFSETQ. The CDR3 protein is CASSLGQGVYGYTF. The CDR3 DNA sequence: TGCGCCAGCAGCCTAGGACAGGGCGTCTATGGCTACACCTTC. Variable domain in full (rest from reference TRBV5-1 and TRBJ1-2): KAGVTQTPRYLIKTRGQQVTLSCSPISGHRSVSWYQQTPGQGLQFLFEYFSETQRNKGNFPGRFSGRQFSNSRSEMNVSTLELGDSALYLCASSLGQGVYGYTFGSGTRLTVV.

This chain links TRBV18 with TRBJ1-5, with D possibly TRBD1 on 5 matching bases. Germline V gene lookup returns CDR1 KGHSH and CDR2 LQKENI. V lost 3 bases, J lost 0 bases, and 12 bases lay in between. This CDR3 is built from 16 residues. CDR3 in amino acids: CASSPTTAYSNQPQHF. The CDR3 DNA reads TGTGCCAGCTCACCCACGACAGCTTATAGCAATCAGCCCCAGCATTTT.

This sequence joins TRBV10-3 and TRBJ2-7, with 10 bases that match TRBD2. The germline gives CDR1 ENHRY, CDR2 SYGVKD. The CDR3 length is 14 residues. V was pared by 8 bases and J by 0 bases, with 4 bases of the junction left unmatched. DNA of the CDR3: TGTGCCATCGGCAGCGGGAGGGGCTCCTACGAGCAGTACTTC. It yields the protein CAIGSGRGSYEQYF.

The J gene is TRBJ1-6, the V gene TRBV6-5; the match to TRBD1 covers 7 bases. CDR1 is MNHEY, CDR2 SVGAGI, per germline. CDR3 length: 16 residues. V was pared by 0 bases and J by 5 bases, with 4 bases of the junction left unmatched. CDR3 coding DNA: TGTGCCAGCAGTTACTCGACCGGACAGGATAATTCACCCCTCCACTTT. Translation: CASSYSTGQDNSPLHF.

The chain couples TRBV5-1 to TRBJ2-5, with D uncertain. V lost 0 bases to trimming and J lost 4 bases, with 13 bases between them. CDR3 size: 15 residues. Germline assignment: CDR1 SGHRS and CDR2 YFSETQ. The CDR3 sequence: CASSLDGSQAETQYF. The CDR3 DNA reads TGCGCCAGCAGCTTGGACGGCAGTCAGGCAGAGACCCAGTACTTC.

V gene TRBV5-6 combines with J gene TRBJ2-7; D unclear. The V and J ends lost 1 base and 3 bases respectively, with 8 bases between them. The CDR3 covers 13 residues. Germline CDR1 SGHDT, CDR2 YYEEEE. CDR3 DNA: TGTGCCAGCAGCTTGCCCCCTGTCTACGAGCAGTACTTC. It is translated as CASSLPPVYEQYF.

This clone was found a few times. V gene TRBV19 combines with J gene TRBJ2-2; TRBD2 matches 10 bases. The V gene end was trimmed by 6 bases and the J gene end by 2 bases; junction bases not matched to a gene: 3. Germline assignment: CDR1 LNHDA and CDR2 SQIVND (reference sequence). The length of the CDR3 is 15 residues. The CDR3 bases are TGTGCCAGTAGACTAGCGGGGTTAAACACCGGGGAGCTGTTTTTT. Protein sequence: CASRLAGLNTGELFF.

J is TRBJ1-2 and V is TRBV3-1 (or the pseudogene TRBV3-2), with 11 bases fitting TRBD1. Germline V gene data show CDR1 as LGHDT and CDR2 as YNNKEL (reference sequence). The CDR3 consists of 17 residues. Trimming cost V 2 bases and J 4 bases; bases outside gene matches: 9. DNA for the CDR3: TGTGCCAGCAGCCAACTCGGGACAGGGGGTAGGGTCTATGGCTACACCTTC. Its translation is CASSQLGTGGRVYGYTF.

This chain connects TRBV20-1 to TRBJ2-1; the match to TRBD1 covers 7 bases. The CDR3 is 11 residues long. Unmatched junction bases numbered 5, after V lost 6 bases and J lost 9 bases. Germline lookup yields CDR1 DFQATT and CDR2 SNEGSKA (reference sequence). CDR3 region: CSAGQTAEQFF. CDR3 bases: TGCAGTGCGGGACAGACCGCTGAGCAGTTCTTC.

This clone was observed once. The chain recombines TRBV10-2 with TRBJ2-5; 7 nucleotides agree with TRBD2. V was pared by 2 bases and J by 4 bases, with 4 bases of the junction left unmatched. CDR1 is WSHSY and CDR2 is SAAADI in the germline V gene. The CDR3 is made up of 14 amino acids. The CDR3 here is CASSEAGVAETQYF. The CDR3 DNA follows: TGCGCCAGCAGTGAGGCGGGGGTCGCAGAGACCCAGTACTTC.

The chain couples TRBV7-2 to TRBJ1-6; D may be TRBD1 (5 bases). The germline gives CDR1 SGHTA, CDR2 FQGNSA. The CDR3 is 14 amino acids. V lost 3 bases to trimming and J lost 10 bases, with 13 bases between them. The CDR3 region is CASSFGGAGSPLHF. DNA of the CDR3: TGTGCCAGCAGCTTCGGGGGAGCCGGGTCACCCCTCCACTTT.

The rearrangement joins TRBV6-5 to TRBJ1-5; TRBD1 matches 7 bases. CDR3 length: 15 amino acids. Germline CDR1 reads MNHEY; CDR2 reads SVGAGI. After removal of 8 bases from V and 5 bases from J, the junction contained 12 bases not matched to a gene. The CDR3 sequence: CASRRGTAIDQPQHF. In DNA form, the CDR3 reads TGTGCCAGCCGGAGGGGGACAGCGATAGATCAGCCCCAGCATTTT.

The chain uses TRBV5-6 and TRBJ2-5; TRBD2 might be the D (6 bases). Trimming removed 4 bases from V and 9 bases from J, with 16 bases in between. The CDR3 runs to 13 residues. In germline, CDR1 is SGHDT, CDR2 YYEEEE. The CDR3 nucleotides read TGTGCCAGCAGCGAAACAGGTTTAGCGGCCCAGTACTTC. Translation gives CASSETGLAAQYF.

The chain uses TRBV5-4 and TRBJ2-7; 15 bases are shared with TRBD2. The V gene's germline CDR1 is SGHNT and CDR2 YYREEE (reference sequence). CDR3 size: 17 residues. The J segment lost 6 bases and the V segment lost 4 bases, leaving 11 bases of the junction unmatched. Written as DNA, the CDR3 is TGTGCCAGCAGCGAAAGACCGGGACTAGCGGGAGGCGGCGAGCAGTACTTC. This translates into CASSERPGLAGGGEQYF.